Below are 28 T cell receptor beta chains sequenced from a single sample in a study of T cell changes during pregnancy in multiple sclerosis. Sequencing was performed with immunoSEQ multiplex PCR; in TCRdb, only in-frame clones are kept and a portion is missing. This sample has about 49,000 clones, with 85% to 90% found just once. This specimen consisted of peripheral blood, obtained after pregnancy. These receptors were obtained from a female donor in good health, enrolled as a control in a pregnancy study.

DNA of the CDR3: TGTGCCAGCAGCGTAGCAGGACTAGCCGGCACAGATACGCAGTATTTT. Translated: CASSVAGLAGTDTQYF. V is TRBV9 and J is TRBJ2-3; 8 bases fit TRBD2. The CDR3 is made up of 16 amino acids. Trimming took 0 bases from V and 1 from J; bases not matched to a gene: 4. CDR1 SGDLS and CDR2 YYNGEE come from the germline V gene.

A single count supports this clone. The chain combines TRBV29-1 with TRBJ2-5, with a tentative D call TRBD2 (5 bases). The CDR3 loop spans 15 amino acids. V was cut by 3 bases and J by 4 bases, with 18 bases left in between. Per the germline V gene, CDR1 is SQVTM and CDR2 is ANQGSEA. Written as DNA, the CDR3 is TGCAGCGTTGAGGTGGGAAGAGGACTTGGAGAGACCCAGTACTTC. Translating it yields CSVEVGRGLGETQYF.

The rearrangement uses TRBV7-3 and TRBJ2-1; D not certain. The CDR3 has 12 residues. Deletions cut 4 bases from V and 6 bases from J, with 7 bases between. Looked up from germline, CDR1 is SGHTA and CDR2 is FQGTGA. The CDR3 DNA is TGTGCCAGCAGCTCCCCGAGCAATGAGCAGTTCTTC. Protein: CASSSPSNEQFF.

V is TRBV6-1 and J is TRBJ2-1; possible D gene TRBD1, 6 bases. The CDR3 consists of 14 residues. Trimming stripped 3 bases from V and 4 bases from J, with 10 bases between. Germline V lookup: CDR1 MNHNS, CDR2 SASEGT. This chain's CDR3 is CASSDRTEYNEQFF. Here the CDR3 DNA reads TGTGCCAGCAGTGATAGGACAGAGTACAATGAGCAGTTCTTC.

The sample holds one count of this clone. This rearrangement joins TRBV4-1 to TRBJ1-4, with D possibly matching TRBD1 (5 bases). The CDR3 is made up of 16 amino acids. V was shortened by 0 bases and J by 7 bases, with 15 bases between the two germline ends. CDR1 and CDR2 (germline): MGHRA, YSYEKL. CDR3 bases: TGCGCCAGCAGCCAAGAGGGGCGGGGGGATGGTGAAAAACTGTTTTTT. Protein product: CASSQEGRGDGEKLFF.

The chain combines TRBV12-1 with TRBJ2-7; the table names TRBD1, a call not compared with the DNA. TRBV12-1 is a documented pseudogene. This CDR3 is built from 16 residues. The CDR3 reads CASSCGTGGRIYEQYF. Written as DNA, the CDR3 is TGTGCCAGCAGCTGCGGGACAGGGGGTCGTATATACGAGCAGTACTTC.

The CDR3 spells CASSFNRNTEAFF. The CDR3, as DNA: TGTGCCAGCAGCTTCAACAGGAACACTGAAGCTTTCTTT. The chain combines TRBV7-6 with TRBJ1-1; D not resolved. From germline, CDR1 is SGHVS and CDR2 FNYEAQ. With 3 bases removed from V and 1 base from J, the gap between germline ends came to 6 bases. The CDR3 length is 13 residues.

This clone was detected only once. J is TRBJ2-2 and V is TRBV19; TRBD1 matches 9 bases. There are 15 residues in the CDR3. The germline V gene encodes CDR1 LNHDA and CDR2 SQIVND (reference sequence). V dropped 6 bases and J dropped 6; count of bases not matched to a gene: 8. The CDR3 DNA follows: TGTGCCAGTAGGCAGACAGGGGGTAGCGCCGGGGAGCTGTTTTTT. It encodes CASRQTGGSAGELFF.

The chain combines TRBV6-1 with TRBJ1-4, with 8 nucleotides matching TRBD1. V lost 5 bases, J lost 4 bases, and 6 bases stayed unmatched. The CDR3 loop spans 15 amino acids. Germline values: CDR1 MNHNS, CDR2 SASEGT. CDR3 residues: CASSQGTGVNEKLFF. As DNA, the CDR3 is TGTGCCAGCAGTCAAGGGACAGGAGTTAATGAAAAACTGTTTTTT.

V usage is TRBV7-9 and J usage is TRBJ2-7, with 9 bases lining up with TRBD1. The junction had 6 bases not matched to a gene; V was cut back by 5 bases and J by 4 bases. Germline V CDR1 and CDR2: SEHNR, FQNEAQ (reference sequence). The CDR3 is made up of 14 amino acids. CDR3 sequence: CASSPPDRGYEQYF. The CDR3, as DNA: TGTGCCAGCAGCCCCCCGGACAGGGGTTACGAGCAGTACTTC.

V is TRBV7-9 and J is TRBJ1-1; the match to TRBD1 covers 8 bases. There are 12 residues in the CDR3. Germline values: CDR1 SEHNR, CDR2 FQNEAQ (reference sequence). The ends lost 3 bases at V and 8 bases at J; junction bases unmatched: 2. The chain's CDR3 is CASSLYRGEAFF. In nucleotides, the CDR3 is TGTGCCAGCAGCTTGTACAGGGGGGAAGCTTTCTTT.

The J gene is TRBJ1-6, the V gene TRBV15; weak D call: TRBD1 (6 bases). Trimming cost V 3 bases and J 6 bases, with 9 bases left between them. CDR1 and CDR2 from the germline V gene are LNHNV and YYDKDF (reference sequence). This CDR3 has 14 amino acids. This CDR3 reads CATSRTGRNSPLHF. As DNA, the CDR3 is TGTGCCACCAGCAGGACAGGACGTAATTCACCCCTCCACTTT.

The rearrangement uses TRBV25-1 and TRBJ2-1; 9 positions match TRBD2. Germline CDR1 is MGHDK and CDR2 is SYGVNS. V was pared by 8 bases and J by 7 bases, with 9 bases of the junction left unmatched. The length of the CDR3 is 14 residues. The CDR3 DNA follows: TGTGCCAGCGGTAGCGGGAGTTCTGGAAATGAGCAGTTCTTC. Encoded protein: CASGSGSSGNEQFF.

The chain joins TRBV6-1 to TRBJ2-3; D gene uncertain. The CDR3 runs 13 residues. The V gene's germline CDR1 is MNHNS and CDR2 SASEGT. V was shortened by 0 bases and J by 3 bases, with 4 bases between the two germline ends. The CDR3 DNA follows: TGTGCCAGCAGTGAAGCGCGGACAGATACGCAGTATTTT. Residues: CASSEARTDTQYF.

The rearrangement joins TRBV5-1 to TRBJ2-7, with D perhaps matching TRBD2 (6 bases). Looked up from germline, CDR1 is SGHRS and CDR2 is YFSETQ. The CDR3 extends over 14 amino acids. The V end lost 3 bases, the J end lost 6 bases, and 16 bases lay between the germline ends. The CDR3 reads CASSSGGGLGEQYF. Here the CDR3 DNA reads TGCGCCAGCAGCTCCGGGGGTGGGTTAGGCGAGCAGTACTTC.

The rearrangement links TRBV11-3 to TRBJ2-7; a weak D match, TRBD2 (5 bases). CDR1 SGHNT and CDR2 YENEEA come from the germline V gene. CDR3 length equals 14 residues. Trimming cost V 5 bases and J 2 bases, with 13 bases left between them. CDR3 sequence reads: CASSPGGQPYEQYF. CDR3 sequence (DNA): TGTGCCAGCAGCCCGGGCGGGCAGCCCTACGAGCAGTACTTC.

V is TRBV6-6 and J is TRBJ2-7, with D perhaps TRBD1 (6 bases). Trimming pared 5 bases from V and 0 bases from J, leaving 14 bases between. Looked up from germline, CDR1 is MNHNY and CDR2 is SVGAGI (reference sequence). CDR3 length equals 15 residues. The CDR3 nucleotides read TGTGCCAGCAGTCCCCGGGACATGAGCTCCTACGAGCAGTACTTC. It codes for CASSPRDMSSYEQYF.

The chain links TRBV15 to TRBJ1-5, with D possibly matching TRBD1 (6 bases). This CDR3 has 14 residues. The V end lost 4 bases, the J end lost 1 base, and 8 bases lay between the germline ends. CDR1 and CDR2 (germline): LNHNV, YYDKDF (reference sequence). CDR3 sequence reads: CATSIGQSNQPQHF. The CDR3 nucleotides are TGTGCCACCAGCATCGGACAGAGCAATCAGCCCCAGCATTTT.

CDR3 nucleotide sequence: TGTGCCAGCAGTGAAGAACGGGGGAGTAATGAGCAGTTCTTC. Protein product: CASSEERGSNEQFF. The rearrangement joins TRBV2 to TRBJ2-1; a possible D gene is TRBD2 (6 bases). CDR1 SNHLY and CDR2 FYNNEI come from the germline V gene. Between the trimmed V and J ends, which lost 1 base and 7 bases, there was a span of 11 bases. The CDR3 totals 14 residues.

This clone showed up just once. The rearrangement links TRBV7-3 to TRBJ2-3; 9 bases align to TRBD2. With V trimmed by 5 bases and J by 6 bases, 12 bases remained unmatched. This CDR3 spans 16 amino acids. Per germline, CDR1 SGHTA and CDR2 FQGTGA. The CDR3 region has the DNA TGTGCCAGCAGCCCCAATCTAGCGGGGCCTAGTGATACGCAGTATTTT. It translates to CASSPNLAGPSDTQYF.

The chain recombines TRBV2 with TRBJ2-2; no reliable D call. Per germline, CDR1 SNHLY and CDR2 FYNNEI. Trimming took 6 bases from V and 4 from J, leaving 6 bases between them. The length of the CDR3 is 12 residues. CDR3 DNA sequence: TGTGCCAGCAGCCTCGTCACCGGGGAGCTGTTTTTT. It yields the protein CASSLVTGELFF.

The V and J genes are TRBV5-1 and TRBJ2-6; D gene unclear. V lost 4 bases and J 0 bases, leaving 11 bases between the germline ends. This CDR3 has 16 residues. CDR1 and CDR2 from the germline V gene are SGHRS and YFSETQ. CDR3 loop: CASSPSRSSGANVLTF. CDR3 sequence (DNA): TGCGCCAGCAGCCCGTCAAGGAGCTCTGGGGCCAACGTCCTGACTTTC.

The J gene is TRBJ2-1, the V gene TRBV7-3, with no clear D. The germline CDR1 and CDR2 sequences are SGHTA and FQGTGA. Trimming took 5 bases from V and 3 from J, leaving 11 bases between them. The CDR3 runs to 14 residues. The CDR3 here is CASSRPGVYNEQFF. CDR3 nucleotide sequence: TGTGCCAGCAGCCGCCCCGGTGTCTACAATGAGCAGTTCTTC.

This clone was recorded a few times. CDR3 loop: CASSSRNTEAFF. CDR3 bases: TGTGCCAGCAGCTCGAGGAACACTGAAGCTTTCTTT. This chain connects TRBV11-2 to TRBJ1-1; D call uncertain. CDR3 size: 12 residues. Trimming pared 4 bases from V and 1 base from J, leaving 4 bases between. Germline values: CDR1 SGHAT, CDR2 FQNNGV.

The gene calls are TRBV9 and TRBJ2-7; tentative D call: TRBD2 (6 bases). Germline-derived CDR1 and CDR2 are SGDLS and YYNGEE. The CDR3 runs 14 residues. Trimming cost V 0 bases and J 6 bases, with 13 bases left between them. The CDR3 region has the DNA TGTGCCAGCAGCGTAGTAGGAGGAGGGTCCGAGCAGTACTTC. It encodes CASSVVGGGSEQYF.

The rearrangement links TRBV19 to TRBJ2-1; D might be TRBD1 (5 bases). V was cut by 3 bases and J by 5 bases, with 17 bases left in between. The germline V gene encodes CDR1 LNHDA and CDR2 SQIVND (reference sequence). The CDR3 totals 16 residues. In nucleotides, the CDR3 is TGTGCCAGTAGTATGGATTTCGGCAGGGTCCACAATGAGCAGTTCTTC. It is translated as CASSMDFGRVHNEQFF.

The rearrangement links TRBV5-1 to TRBJ2-1; 9 bases agree with TRBD2. Trimming at V came to 1 base and at J to 9 bases, leaving 5 bases not matched to a gene. Germline loops: CDR1 SGHRS, CDR2 YFSETQ. The CDR3 is 14 amino acids. The CDR3 is CASSLIGLAFEQFF. CDR3 DNA sequence: TGCGCCAGCAGCTTGATTGGACTAGCGTTTGAGCAGTTCTTC. The full variable domain, with the rest looked up from reference TRBV5-1 and TRBJ2-1, is KAGVTQTPRYLIKTRGQQVTLSCSPISGHRSVSWYQQTPGQGLQFLFEYFSETQRNKGNFPGRFSGRQFSNSRSEMNVSTLELGDSALYLCASSLIGLAFEQFFGPGTRLTVL.

The V and J genes are TRBV5-1 and TRBJ2-7, with 9 bases fitting TRBD2. CDR3 length: 16 amino acids. Germline CDR1 SGHRS, CDR2 YFSETQ. The junction had 9 bases not matched to a gene; V was cut back by 0 bases and J by 5 bases. The CDR3 here is CASSLDGGRAPNEQYF. CDR3 DNA: TGCGCCAGCAGCTTGGACGGCGGGAGGGCCCCCAACGAGCAGTACTTC. Full variable domain (remainder filled in from reference TRBV5-1 and TRBJ2-7): KAGVTQTPRYLIKTRGQQVTLSCSPISGHRSVSWYQQTPGQGLQFLFEYFSETQRNKGNFPGRFSGRQFSNSRSEMNVSTLELGDSALYLCASSLDGGRAPNEQYFGPGTRLTVT.